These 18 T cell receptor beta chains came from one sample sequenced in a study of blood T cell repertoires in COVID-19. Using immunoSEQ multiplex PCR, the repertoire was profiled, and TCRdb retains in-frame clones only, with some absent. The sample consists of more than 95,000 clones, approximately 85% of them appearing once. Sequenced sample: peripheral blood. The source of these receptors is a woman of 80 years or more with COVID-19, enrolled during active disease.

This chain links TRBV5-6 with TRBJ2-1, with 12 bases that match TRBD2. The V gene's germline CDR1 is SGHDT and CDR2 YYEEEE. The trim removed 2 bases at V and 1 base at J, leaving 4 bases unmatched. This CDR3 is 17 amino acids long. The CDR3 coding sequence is TGTGCCAGCAGCTTCGTCGGGACTAGCGGGTCCTACAATGAGCAGTTCTTC. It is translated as CASSFVGTSGSYNEQFF. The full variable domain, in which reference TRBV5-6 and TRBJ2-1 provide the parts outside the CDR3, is DAGVTQSPTHLIKTRGQQVTLRCSPKSGHDTVSWYQQALGQGPQFIFQYYEEEERQRGNFPDRFSGHQFPNYSSELNVNALLLGDSALYLCASSFVGTSGSYNEQFFGPGTRLTVL.

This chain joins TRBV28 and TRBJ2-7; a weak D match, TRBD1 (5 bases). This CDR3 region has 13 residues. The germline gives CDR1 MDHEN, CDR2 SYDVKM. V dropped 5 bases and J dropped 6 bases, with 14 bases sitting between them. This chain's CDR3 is CASSRRGGTEQYF. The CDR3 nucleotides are TGTGCCAGCAGTCGAAGGGGTGGTACCGAGCAGTACTTC.

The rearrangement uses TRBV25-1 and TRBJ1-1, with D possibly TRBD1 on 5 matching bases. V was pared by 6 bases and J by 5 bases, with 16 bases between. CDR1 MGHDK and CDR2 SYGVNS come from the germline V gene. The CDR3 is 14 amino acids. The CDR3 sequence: CASSNRRGITEAFF. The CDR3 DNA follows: TGTGCCAGCAGCAACCGAAGGGGTATTACTGAAGCTTTCTTT.

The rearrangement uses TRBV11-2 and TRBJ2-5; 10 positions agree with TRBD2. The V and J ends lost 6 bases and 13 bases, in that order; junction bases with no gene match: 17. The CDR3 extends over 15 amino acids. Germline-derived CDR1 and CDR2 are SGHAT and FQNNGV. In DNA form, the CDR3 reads TGTGCCAGCAGAGCCGCCCAGCAGCGGGAGGGTTCCAGGTACTTC. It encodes CASRAAQQREGSRYF.

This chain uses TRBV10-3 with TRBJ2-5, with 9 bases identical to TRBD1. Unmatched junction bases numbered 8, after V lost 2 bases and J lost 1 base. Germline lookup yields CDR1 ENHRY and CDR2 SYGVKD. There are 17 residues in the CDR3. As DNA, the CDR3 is TGTGCCATCAGTGAGAACAGGGGGCGCAAGCTCCAAGAGACCCAGTACTTC. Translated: CAISENRGRKLQETQYF.

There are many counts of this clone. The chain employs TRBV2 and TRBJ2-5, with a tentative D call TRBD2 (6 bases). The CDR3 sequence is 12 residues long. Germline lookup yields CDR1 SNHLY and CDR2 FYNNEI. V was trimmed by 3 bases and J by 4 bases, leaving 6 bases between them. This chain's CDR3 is CASSERGETQYF. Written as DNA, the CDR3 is TGTGCCAGCAGTGAGCGGGGAGAGACCCAGTACTTC. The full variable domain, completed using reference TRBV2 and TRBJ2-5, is EPEVTQTPSHQVTQMGQEVILRCVPISNHLYFYWYRQILGQKVEFLVSFYNNEISEKSEIFDDQFSVERPDGSNFTLKIRSTKLEDSAMYFCASSERGETQYFGPGTRLLVL.

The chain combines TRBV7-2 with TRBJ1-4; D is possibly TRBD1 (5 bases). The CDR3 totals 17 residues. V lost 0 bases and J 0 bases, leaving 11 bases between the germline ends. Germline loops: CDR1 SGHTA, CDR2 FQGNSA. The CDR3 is CASSLAGAATTNEKLFF. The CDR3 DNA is TGTGCCAGCAGCTTAGCTGGGGCGGCGACAACTAATGAAAAACTGTTTTTT. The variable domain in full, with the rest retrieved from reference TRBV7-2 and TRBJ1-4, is GAGVSQSPSNKVTEKGKDVELRCDPISGHTALYWYRQSLGQGLEFLIYFQGNSAPDKSGLPSDRFSAERTGGSVSTLTIQRTQQEDSAVYLCASSLAGAATTNEKLFFGSGTQLSVL.

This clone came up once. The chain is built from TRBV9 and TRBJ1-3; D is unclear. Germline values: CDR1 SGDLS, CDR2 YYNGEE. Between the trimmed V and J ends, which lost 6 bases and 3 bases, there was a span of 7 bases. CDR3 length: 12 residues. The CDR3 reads CASNNYGNTIYF. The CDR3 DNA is TGTGCCAGCAACAACTATGGAAACACCATATATTTT.

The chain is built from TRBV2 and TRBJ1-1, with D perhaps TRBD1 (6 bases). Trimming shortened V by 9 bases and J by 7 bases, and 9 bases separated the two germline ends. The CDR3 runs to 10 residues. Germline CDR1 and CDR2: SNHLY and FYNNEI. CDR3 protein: CARGQYEAFF. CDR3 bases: TGTGCCAGAGGACAGTATGAAGCTTTCTTT.

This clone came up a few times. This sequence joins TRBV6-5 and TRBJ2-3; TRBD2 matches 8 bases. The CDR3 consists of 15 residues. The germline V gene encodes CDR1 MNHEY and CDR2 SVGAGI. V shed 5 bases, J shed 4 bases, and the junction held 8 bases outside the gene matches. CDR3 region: CASSTSGGVPDTQYF. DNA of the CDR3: TGTGCCAGCAGTACTAGCGGAGGGGTCCCAGATACGCAGTATTTT.

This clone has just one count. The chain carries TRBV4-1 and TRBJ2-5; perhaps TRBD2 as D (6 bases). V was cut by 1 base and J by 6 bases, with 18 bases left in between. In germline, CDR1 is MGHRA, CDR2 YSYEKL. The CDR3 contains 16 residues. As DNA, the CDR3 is TGCGCCAGCAGCCAAGGATTAGCAAGGGGCGGGAAGACCCAGTACTTC. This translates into CASSQGLARGGKTQYF.

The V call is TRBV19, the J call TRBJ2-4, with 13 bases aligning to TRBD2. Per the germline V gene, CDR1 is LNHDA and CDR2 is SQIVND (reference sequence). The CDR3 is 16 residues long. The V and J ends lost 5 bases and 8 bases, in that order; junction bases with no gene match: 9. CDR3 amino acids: CASSVGLAGASDIQYF. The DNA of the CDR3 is TGTGCCAGTAGTGTCGGACTAGCGGGAGCATCTGACATTCAGTACTTC.

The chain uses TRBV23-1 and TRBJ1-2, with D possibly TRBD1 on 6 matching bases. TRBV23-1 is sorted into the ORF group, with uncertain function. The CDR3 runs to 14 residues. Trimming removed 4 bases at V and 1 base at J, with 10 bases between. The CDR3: CASSPGQLNYGYTF. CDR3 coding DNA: TGCGCCAGCAGTCCAGGACAGCTTAACTATGGCTACACCTTC.

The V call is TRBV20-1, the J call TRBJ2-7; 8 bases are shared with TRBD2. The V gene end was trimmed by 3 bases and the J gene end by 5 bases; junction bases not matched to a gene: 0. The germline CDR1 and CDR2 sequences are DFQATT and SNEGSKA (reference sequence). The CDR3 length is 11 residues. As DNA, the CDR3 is TGCAGTGCTAGGACTAGCGACGAGCAGTACTTC. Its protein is CSARTSDEQYF.

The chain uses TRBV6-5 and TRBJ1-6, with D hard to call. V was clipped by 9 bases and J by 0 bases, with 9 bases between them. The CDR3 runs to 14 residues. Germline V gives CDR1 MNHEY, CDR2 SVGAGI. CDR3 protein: CASTRSSYNSPLHF. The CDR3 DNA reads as TGTGCCAGTACTCGGAGCTCCTATAATTCACCCCTCCACTTT.

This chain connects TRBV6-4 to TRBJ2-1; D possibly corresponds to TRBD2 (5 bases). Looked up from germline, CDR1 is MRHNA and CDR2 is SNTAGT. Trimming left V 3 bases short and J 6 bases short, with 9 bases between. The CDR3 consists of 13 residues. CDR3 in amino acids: CASSESGFNEQFF. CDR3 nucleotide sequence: TGTGCCAGCAGTGAAAGCGGATTCAATGAGCAGTTCTTC.

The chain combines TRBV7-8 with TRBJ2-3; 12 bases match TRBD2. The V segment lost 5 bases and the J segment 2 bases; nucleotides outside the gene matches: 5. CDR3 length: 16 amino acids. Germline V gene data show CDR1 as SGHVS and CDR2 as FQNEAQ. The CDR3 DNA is TGTGCCAGCAGCGTAGGGACTAGCGGGCTCACAGATACGCAGTATTTT. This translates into CASSVGTSGLTDTQYF.

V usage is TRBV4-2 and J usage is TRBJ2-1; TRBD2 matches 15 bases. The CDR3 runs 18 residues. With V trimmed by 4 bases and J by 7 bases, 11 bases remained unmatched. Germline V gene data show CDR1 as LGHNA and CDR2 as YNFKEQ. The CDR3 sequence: CASSPRGTSGRKENEQFF. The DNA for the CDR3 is TGTGCCAGCAGCCCTCGAGGGACTAGCGGGAGGAAGGAGAATGAGCAGTTCTTC.